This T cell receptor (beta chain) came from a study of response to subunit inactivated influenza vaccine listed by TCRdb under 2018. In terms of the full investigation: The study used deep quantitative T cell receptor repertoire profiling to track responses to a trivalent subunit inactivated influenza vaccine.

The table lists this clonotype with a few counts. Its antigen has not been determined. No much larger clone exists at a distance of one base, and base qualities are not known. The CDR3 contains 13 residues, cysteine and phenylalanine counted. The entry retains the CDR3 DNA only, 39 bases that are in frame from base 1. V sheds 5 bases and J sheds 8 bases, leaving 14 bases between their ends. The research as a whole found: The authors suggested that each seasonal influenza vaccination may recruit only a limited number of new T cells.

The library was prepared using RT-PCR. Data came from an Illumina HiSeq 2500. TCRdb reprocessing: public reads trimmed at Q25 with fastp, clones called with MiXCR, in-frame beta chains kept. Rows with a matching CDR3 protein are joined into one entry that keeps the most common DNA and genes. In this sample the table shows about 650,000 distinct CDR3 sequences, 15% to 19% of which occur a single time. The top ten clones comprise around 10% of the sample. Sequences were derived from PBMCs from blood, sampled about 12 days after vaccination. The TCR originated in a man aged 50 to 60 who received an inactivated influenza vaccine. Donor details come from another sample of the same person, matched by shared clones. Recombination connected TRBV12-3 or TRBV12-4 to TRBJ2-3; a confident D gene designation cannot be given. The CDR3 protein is CASSPWASGTQYF. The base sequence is TGTGCCAGCAGTCCATGGGCCTCCGGTACGCAGTATTTT.